These 5 T cell receptor beta chains came from one sample sequenced in a study of T-cell reconstitution after alpha-beta-depleted transplantation in children. TCRbeta library preparation incorporated unique molecular identifiers. TCRdb called the PCR reads again in MiXCR, with one record for every CDR3 protein. The sample shows about 500,000 distinct CDR3 sequences, 32% of them seen only once. This specimen consisted of PBMCs from the stem cell graft donor, obtained from the stem cell graft. The receptors originated from a human donor who donated a stem cell graft to a child with aplastic anemia.

This chain joins TRBV12-3 or TRBV12-4 and TRBJ1-1, with no clear D. V lost 1 base to trimming and J lost 0 bases, with 12 bases between them. The CDR3 spans 16 residues. The CDR3 coding sequence is TGTGCCAGCAGTTTAGTAATGGCAGGAATGAACACTGAAGCTTTCTTT. It codes for CASSLVMAGMNTEAFF.

This clonotype was counted only a few times. The genes are TRBV20-1 and TRBJ1-4; TRBD1 matches 7 bases. V lost 4 bases and J lost 0; bases outside the gene matches: 8. Germline CDR1 DFQATT, CDR2 SNEGSKA (reference sequence). The CDR3 contains 16 residues. The CDR3 is CSATRGGGTTNEKLFF. DNA of the CDR3: TGCAGTGCTACCAGGGGGGGAGGGACAACTAATGAAAAACTGTTTTTT.

The rearrangement links TRBV11-2 to TRBJ2-5; 7 nucleotides agree with TRBD1. The V gene end was trimmed by 4 bases and the J gene end by 3 bases; junction bases not matched to a gene: 5. This CDR3 contains 14 residues. Germline CDR1 is SGHAT and CDR2 is FQNNGV. DNA of the CDR3: TGTGCCAGCAGCTCGGGGACAGTCAAAGAGACCCAGTACTTC. It codes for CASSSGTVKETQYF.

This clonotype came up a few times. The rearrangement uses TRBV20-1 and TRBJ1-5; TRBD1 might be the D (5 bases). CDR1 is DFQATT, CDR2 SNEGSKA, per germline (reference sequence). This CDR3 is built from 13 residues. V was shortened by 6 bases and J by 1 base, with 10 bases between the two germline ends. The CDR3 DNA reads TGCAGTGCGGTGGGGGTGAGCAATCAGCCCCAGCATTTT. This sequence encodes CSAVGVSNQPQHF.

This clonotype was seen only a few times. V and J are TRBV15 and TRBJ2-1, with 10 bases fitting TRBD2. The CDR3 length is 15 residues. Germline V gives CDR1 LNHNV, CDR2 YYDKDF (reference sequence). Trimming took 3 bases from V and 10 from J; bases not matched to a gene: 9. The CDR3 sequence: CATSRSGRALGEQFF. As DNA, the CDR3 is TGTGCCACCAGCAGGAGCGGGAGGGCCTTAGGAGAGCAGTTCTTC.